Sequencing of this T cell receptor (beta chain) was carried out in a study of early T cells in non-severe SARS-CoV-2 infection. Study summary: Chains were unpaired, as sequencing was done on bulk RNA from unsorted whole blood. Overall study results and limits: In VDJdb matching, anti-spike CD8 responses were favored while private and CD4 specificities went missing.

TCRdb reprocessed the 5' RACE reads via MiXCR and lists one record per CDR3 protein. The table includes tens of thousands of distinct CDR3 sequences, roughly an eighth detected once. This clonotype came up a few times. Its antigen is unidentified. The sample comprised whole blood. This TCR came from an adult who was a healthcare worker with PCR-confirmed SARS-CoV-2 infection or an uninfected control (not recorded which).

DNA for the CDR3: TGTGCCAGCAGCCAAAACCCGGGACCTAAAGAGACCCAGTACTTC. Its translation is CASSQNPGPKETQYF. The chain has TRBV11-2 and TRBJ2-5, with D possibly called TRBD1 or TRBD2 (5 bases each). CDR1 and CDR2 from the germline V gene are SGHAT and FQNNGV. V gave up 5 bases and J gave up 3 bases, with 16 bases separating them. The CDR3 totals 15 residues. Together with reference TRBV11-2 and TRBJ2-5, the CDR3 gives the full variable domain: EAGVAQSPRYKIIEKRQSVAFWCNPISGHATLYWYQQILGQGPKLLIQFQNNGVVDDSQLPKDRFSAERLKGVDSTLKIQPAKLEDSAVYLCASSQNPGPKETQYFGPGTRLLVL.